These 27 T cell receptor beta chains originate from one sample sequenced in a study of beta chain features in type 1 diabetes. cDNA synthesis used the whole RNA isolate, giving expressed TCRB sequences. Profiled with immunoSEQ multiplex PCR; TCRdb holds only in-frame clones, not every one. The sample includes approximately 160,000 clones, 10% to 13% of them seen just once. No cognate antigen is known for these TCRs. Study outcomes and limitations: All four CD4+ subsets of Type 1 diabetes patients contained TCRB CDR3s that were moderately but significantly shorter.

Input material: central memory CD4+ T cells from blood. The receptors derive from a man aged 25-45 years with type 1 diabetes.

The J gene is TRBJ1-1, the V gene TRBV30, with D maybe TRBD1 (5 bases). This CDR3 spans 15 amino acids. V was pared by 0 bases and J by 4 bases, with 15 bases between. Germline values: CDR1 GTSNPN, CDR2 SVGIG (reference sequence). The CDR3: CAWSVKIQGVTEAFF. The CDR3, as DNA: TGTGCCTGGAGTGTGAAAATCCAGGGCGTCACTGAAGCTTTCTTT.

The chain couples TRBV14 to TRBJ2-7; D is undetermined. V was cut by 8 bases and J by 6 bases, with 11 bases left in between. CDR3 length: 11 amino acids. Germline values: CDR1 SGHDN, CDR2 FVKESK. The CDR3 DNA follows: TGTGCCAGCGGATGGGCCTCCGAGCAGTACTTC. Translation: CASGWASEQYF.

This clone showed up just a few times. Here the CDR3 reads CASSLVLAGASTQYF. In DNA, the CDR3 is TGTGCCAGCAGCTTAGTGTTAGCGGGAGCATCCACGCAGTATTTT. V usage is TRBV7-2 and J usage is TRBJ2-3, with 9 bases fitting TRBD2. The V gene end was trimmed by 1 base and the J gene end by 9 bases; junction bases not matched to a gene: 8. Germline-derived CDR1 and CDR2 are SGHTA and FQGNSA. This CDR3 is 15 amino acids long.

J is TRBJ2-1 and V is TRBV30; possibly TRBD1 for D (5 bases). The V and J ends lost 2 bases and 4 bases respectively, with 12 bases between them. Germline loops: CDR1 GTSNPN, CDR2 SVGIG (reference sequence). The CDR3 is 14 amino acids. CDR3 bases: TGTGCCTGGAGTTGGGCAGGGCCTTACAATGAGCAGTTCTTC. Protein: CAWSWAGPYNEQFF. The full variable domain, in which reference TRBV30 and TRBJ2-1 provide the parts outside the CDR3, is SQTIHQWPATLVQPVGSPLSLECTVEGTSNPNLYWYRQAAGRGLQLLFYSVGIGQISSEVPQNLSASRPQDRQFILSSKKLLLSDSGFYLCAWSWAGPYNEQFFGPGTRLTVL.

As to this clone: Within the sample, other DNA sequences also encode this same CDR3. The gene calls are TRBV6-5 and TRBJ2-4; no definite D call. Between the trimmed V and J ends, which lost 0 bases and 0 bases, there was a span of 9 bases. CDR1 is MNHEY and CDR2 is SVGAGI in the germline V gene. This CDR3 region has 16 residues. The CDR3 sequence: CASSYSPLAAKNIQYF. CDR3 bases: TGTGCCAGCAGTTACTCACCTCTGGCAGCCAAAAACATTCAGTACTTC.

V gene TRBV28 combines with J gene TRBJ2-7; tentative D call: TRBD1 (6 bases). V lost 6 bases and J lost 1, with 7 bases in between. CDR3 length: 12 residues. Germline V gene data show CDR1 as MDHEN and CDR2 as SYDVKM. CDR3 bases: TGTGCCAGCAGAACAGGGTCCTACGAGCAGTACTTC. Encoded protein: CASRTGSYEQYF.

This clone came up a few times. The CDR3 nucleotides read TGTGCCAGCAGTGACGGACTCTATGGCTACACCTTC. Amino acid sequence: CASSDGLYGYTF. V gene TRBV6-1 combines with J gene TRBJ1-2, with D unresolved. The CDR3 length is 12 residues. The V gene's germline CDR1 is MNHNS and CDR2 SASEGT. The germline V and J ends were trimmed by 3 bases and 4 bases, with 6 bases remaining between them.

J is TRBJ2-1 and V is TRBV29-1; 11 bases are shared with TRBD2. Germline values: CDR1 SQVTM, CDR2 ANQGSEA. This CDR3 comprises 17 residues. The ends lost 1 base at V and 1 base at J; junction bases unmatched: 6. CDR3 bases: TGCAGCGTTGAAGGGGTAGCGGGAGGGCCTTCCTACAATGAGCAGTTCTTC. Its translation: CSVEGVAGGPSYNEQFF.

This CDR3 reads CASSGDREAFF. CDR3 sequence (DNA): TGTGCCAGCAGCGGAGACCGTGAAGCTTTCTTT. This chain joins TRBV5-4 and TRBJ1-1; D remains ambiguous. The V gene lost 4 bases and the J gene lost 7 bases, with 8 bases spanning the gap. The CDR3 has 11 amino acids. In germline, CDR1 is SGHNT, CDR2 YYREEE (reference sequence).

V and J are TRBV30 and TRBJ1-5, with TRBD1 matching 8 bases. From germline, CDR1 is GTSNPN and CDR2 SVGIG (reference sequence). Unmatched junction bases numbered 5, after V lost 2 bases and J lost 8 bases. The CDR3 covers 13 residues. The CDR3: CAWSLRGREPQHF. The CDR3 coding sequence is TGTGCCTGGAGTCTCAGGGGGCGAGAGCCCCAGCATTTT.

This clone was detected only a few times. The chain recombines TRBV28 with TRBJ1-2, with TRBD1 identical over 7 bases. CDR3 size: 13 residues. Germline V CDR1 and CDR2: MDHEN, SYDVKM. After removal of 5 bases from V and 6 bases from J, the junction contained 6 bases not matched to a gene. CDR3 bases: TGTGCCAGCAGTGCAGGGGGATCCAATGGCTACACCTTC. This translates into CASSAGGSNGYTF.

This clone was seen more than once but under ten times. The chain is built from TRBV27 and TRBJ1-4, with D perhaps matching TRBD1 (5 bases). The CDR3 extends over 15 amino acids. The V end lost 6 bases, the J end lost 6 bases, and 17 bases lay between the germline ends. Germline values: CDR1 MNHEY, CDR2 SMNVEV (reference sequence). CDR3 DNA sequence: TGTGCCAGCAGCCCCGGACACGCATGGGATGAAAAACTGTTTTTT. Translation: CASSPGHAWDEKLFF.

This clone was seen more than once but under ten times. The V call is TRBV7-2, the J call TRBJ2-3; D ambiguous. The CDR3 runs 14 residues. Germline V gives CDR1 SGHTA, CDR2 FQGNSA. V was pared by 1 base and J by 4 bases, with 9 bases between. The CDR3: CASSLVVAADTQYF. The CDR3 coding sequence is TGTGCCAGCAGCTTAGTCGTGGCGGCAGATACGCAGTATTTT. The whole variable domain, filled in from reference TRBV7-2 and TRBJ2-3, reads GAGVSQSPSNKVTEKGKDVELRCDPISGHTALYWYRQSLGQGLEFLIYFQGNSAPDKSGLPSDRFSAERTGGSVSTLTIQRTQQEDSAVYLCASSLVVAADTQYFGPGTRLTVL.

This clone has a handful of counts. Here the CDR3 reads CASSPTRQPGELFF. The DNA for the CDR3 is TGTGCCAGCAGTCCGACGAGACAGCCCGGGGAGCTGTTTTTT. V and J are TRBV27 and TRBJ2-2, with D maybe TRBD1 (5 bases). The CDR3 totals 14 residues. Trimming took off 5 bases at V and 6 bases at J, with 13 bases between the two ends. From germline, CDR1 is MNHEY and CDR2 SMNVEV (reference sequence).

This clone was counted between two and nine times. The chain joins TRBV18 to TRBJ2-7, with no clear D. CDR1 and CDR2 (germline): KGHSH, LQKENI. V lost 1 base to trimming and J lost 0 bases, with 4 bases between them. There are 13 residues in the CDR3. The CDR3 region is CASSPQSSYEQYF. CDR3 DNA: TGTGCCAGCTCACCACAGAGCTCCTACGAGCAGTACTTC.

This clone was found a few times. This chain joins TRBV7-3 and TRBJ2-3; D might be TRBD2 (6 bases). The CDR3 is 19 amino acids. The V and J ends lost 4 bases and 5 bases respectively, with 28 bases between them. Germline V gene data show CDR1 as SGHTA and CDR2 as FQGTGA. The CDR3 loop is CASSSHLRGTGDWGDTQYF. As DNA, the CDR3 is TGTGCCAGCAGCTCCCACCTACGCGGGACTGGAGATTGGGGAGATACGCAGTATTTT.

The chain is built from TRBV19 and TRBJ2-1; no clear D. This CDR3 is 13 amino acids long. Trimming stripped 0 bases from V and 6 bases from J, with 6 bases between. Germline assignment: CDR1 LNHDA and CDR2 SQIVND (reference sequence). This chain's CDR3 is CASSIERSNEQFF. DNA of the CDR3: TGTGCCAGTAGTATAGAGAGGAGCAATGAGCAGTTCTTC.

About this clone itself: Other DNA sequences in the sample encode the same CDR3. The CDR3 DNA is TGTGCCAGCTCACCAAACAGGGTCCTCTCCTACGAGCAGTACTTC. Residues: CASSPNRVLSYEQYF. The V and J genes are TRBV18 and TRBJ2-7; possibly TRBD1 for D (6 bases). Trimming pared 2 bases from V and 0 bases from J, leaving 11 bases between. The CDR3 is made up of 15 amino acids. Germline loops: CDR1 KGHSH, CDR2 LQKENI.

V gene TRBV30 combines with J gene TRBJ1-2; maybe TRBD1 (6 bases). Germline V lookup: CDR1 GTSNPN, CDR2 SVGIG (reference sequence). The CDR3 runs 14 residues. V lost 8 bases to trimming and J lost 4 bases, with 20 bases between them. The CDR3 DNA reads TGTGCCGGCTCTAGGGGGGGAGAGGGCTATGGCTACACCTTC. The encoded protein is CAGSRGGEGYGYTF.

This clone has just a few counts. The chain recombines TRBV28 with TRBJ2-7; D not resolved. The germline V and J ends were trimmed by 3 bases and 1 base, with 13 bases remaining between them. CDR1 and CDR2 (germline): MDHEN, SYDVKM. The CDR3 totals 15 residues. CDR3 sequence reads: CASSFRPPRSYEQYF. For the CDR3, the DNA is TGTGCCAGCAGTTTCCGGCCCCCGAGGTCCTACGAGCAGTACTTC.

This clone was counted between two and nine times. The rearrangement links TRBV10-3 to TRBJ2-5; D is ambiguous. The V end was cut by 5 bases, the J end by 2 bases, with 3 bases between. The CDR3 totals 11 residues. Germline V lookup: CDR1 ENHRY, CDR2 SYGVKD. The CDR3 loop reads CAISQQETQYF. DNA for the CDR3: TGTGCCATCAGTCAGCAAGAGACCCAGTACTTC.

This clone was recorded only once. V and J are TRBV11-2 and TRBJ2-1, with D perhaps matching TRBD1 (6 bases). CDR3 length: 16 residues. Germline-derived CDR1 and CDR2 are SGHAT and FQNNGV. V was trimmed by 6 bases and J by 9 bases, leaving 24 bases between them. This chain's CDR3 is CASSRTSGDGSGEQFF. For the CDR3, the DNA is TGTGCCAGCAGTCGTACTTCAGGGGATGGTTCGGGTGAGCAGTTCTTC.

The chain uses TRBV5-4 and TRBJ2-1; TRBD1 matches 9 bases. Germline-derived CDR1 and CDR2 are SGHNT and YYREEE (reference sequence). CDR3 length: 15 amino acids. V was clipped by 4 bases and J by 7 bases; unmatched bases: 9. The CDR3: CASSRDREILNEQFF. CDR3 sequence (DNA): TGTGCCAGCAGCCGGGACAGGGAAATTTTGAATGAGCAGTTCTTC.

This clone has just a few counts. The chain links TRBV29-1 to TRBJ1-3, with no clear D. CDR3 length: 12 residues. Germline loops: CDR1 SQVTM, CDR2 ANQGSEA. Trimming removed 5 bases from V and 1 base from J, with 6 bases in between. The CDR3 loop reads CSVSGSGNTIYF. The CDR3 region has the DNA TGCAGCGTTTCAGGATCTGGAAACACCATATATTTT.

The chain joins TRBV19 to TRBJ2-3; D gene unclear. The CDR3 is made up of 14 amino acids. V was pared by 1 base and J by 2 bases, with 7 bases between. Per germline, CDR1 LNHDA and CDR2 SQIVND (reference sequence). In nucleotides, the CDR3 is TGTGCCAGTAGTATAGGGGCCCCCACAGATACGCAGTATTTT. Translated, it gives CASSIGAPTDTQYF.

As regards this clone: The same CDR3 arises from other DNA sequences in this sample as well. CDR3 protein: CASSIGQGLPEAFF. In nucleotides, the CDR3 is TGTGCCAGTAGTATAGGGCAGGGTCTGCCTGAAGCTTTCTTT. The genes are TRBV19 and TRBJ1-1, with D possibly being TRBD1 (5 bases). CDR3 size: 14 residues. Germline lookup yields CDR1 LNHDA and CDR2 SQIVND (reference sequence). V was trimmed by 1 base and J by 6 bases, leaving 12 bases between them. The full variable domain, completed using reference TRBV19 and TRBJ1-1, is DGGITQSPKYLFRKEGQNVTLSCEQNLNHDAMYWYRQDPGQGLRLIYYSQIVNDFQKGDIAEGYSVSREKKESFPLTVTSAQKNPTAFYLCASSIGQGLPEAFFGQGTRLTVV.

In its sample, this clone was seen a few times. The chain recombines TRBV19 with TRBJ1-1; possibly TRBD1 for D (5 bases). The CDR3 is made up of 14 amino acids. V lost 4 bases, J lost 5 bases, and 14 bases lay in between. Germline CDR1 LNHDA, CDR2 SQIVND (reference sequence). CDR3 bases: TGTGCCAGTAGTAAACCTGACAGATTGACTGAAGCTTTCTTT. It yields the protein CASSKPDRLTEAFF.